Listed here are 27 T cell receptor beta chains from one sample, sequenced in a study of T-cell reconstitution after alpha-beta-depleted transplantation in children (dated by TCRdb to the mid-2010s). Receptors were amplified or captured by PCR. TCRdb names Illumina HiSeq 2500 as the instrument used. Molecular barcoding was employed in the preparation of TCR libraries, with unique molecular identifiers being used to normalize TCRbeta repertoire quantification. TCRdb reprocessed the public reads (quality trimming at Q25 with fastp, clone calling with MiXCR) and kept in-frame beta chains. Each CDR3 protein appears once, grouped with its most common genes and DNA. This sample gives about 980,000 distinct CDR3 sequences in total; about 26% of them show up just once. The ten biggest clones cover 28% of the sample. Per the publication, the treatment or condition label means: allogeneic hematopoietic cell transplantation with graft depleted of TCRalphabeta T cells and CD19 B cells.

Material: PBMCs, mostly from graft donor cells, obtained 360 days after TCRalphabeta/CD19-depleted stem cell transplant. These receptors all stem from a boy younger than two who had a stem cell transplant for SCID, so the T cells may come from the graft donor.

Only one count was recorded for this clonotype. The CDR3 reads CASSLAKWTEAFF. The CDR3 DNA follows: TGTGCCAGCAGCTTAGCAAAGTGGACTGAAGCTTTCTTT. The chain employs TRBV7-2 and TRBJ1-1; D remains ambiguous. V was trimmed by 0 bases and J by 5 bases, leaving 7 bases between them. The CDR3 is 13 amino acids. Germline assignment: CDR1 SGHTA and CDR2 FQGNSA. The whole variable domain, filled in from reference TRBV7-2 and TRBJ1-1, reads GAGVSQSPSNKVTEKGKDVELRCDPISGHTALYWYRQSLGQGLEFLIYFQGNSAPDKSGLPSDRFSAERTGGSVSTLTIQRTQQEDSAVYLCASSLAKWTEAFFGQGTRLTVV.

V usage is TRBV12-3 or TRBV12-4 and J usage is TRBJ1-5; D may be TRBD1 (6 bases). Between the trimmed V and J ends, which lost 3 bases and 5 bases, there was a span of 11 bases. The CDR3 has 14 residues. The CDR3 protein is CASSLSGEDQPQHF. CDR3 nucleotides: TGTGCCAGCAGTTTGTCAGGGGAGGATCAGCCCCAGCATTTT.

This chain links TRBV6-1 with TRBJ2-6; the match to TRBD1 covers 9 bases. With V trimmed by 4 bases and J by 0 bases, 7 bases remained unmatched. The CDR3 consists of 18 residues. Per the germline V gene, CDR1 is MNHNS and CDR2 is SASEGT. Here the CDR3 DNA reads TGTGCCAGCAGTGGATACAGGGGGCGAATCTCTGGGGCCAACGTCCTGACTTTC. This sequence encodes CASSGYRGRISGANVLTF.

As DNA, the CDR3 is TGCAGTGCTAGGCCGACTAGCGCACAAGAGACCCAGTACTTC. It codes for CSARPTSAQETQYF. The chain has TRBV20-1 and TRBJ2-5; TRBD2 matches at 8 bases. Trimming at V came to 3 bases and at J to 2 bases, leaving 5 bases not matched to a gene. Germline V gives CDR1 DFQATT, CDR2 SNEGSKA (reference sequence). The CDR3 consists of 14 residues.

This clonotype was picked up a small number of times. The V call is TRBV3-1, the J call TRBJ2-7; D is ambiguous. Looked up from germline, CDR1 is LGHDT and CDR2 is YNNKEL (reference sequence). V was pared by 4 bases and J by 4 bases, with 17 bases between. This CDR3 region has 15 residues. This CDR3 is CASSLPPGLGYEQYF. DNA for the CDR3: TGTGCCAGCAGCCTACCCCCCGGATTGGGGTACGAGCAGTACTTC.

There are a few counts of this clonotype. CDR3 in amino acids: CASTSDRHNTEAFF. Written as DNA, the CDR3 is TGTGCCAGCACTTCGGACAGACACAACACTGAAGCTTTCTTT. V usage is TRBV3-1 and J usage is TRBJ1-1; a weak D match, TRBD1 (6 bases). V lost 7 bases, J lost 2 bases, and 14 bases lay in between. The CDR3 runs 14 residues. Germline V gene lookup returns CDR1 LGHDT and CDR2 YNNKEL (reference sequence).

This clonotype occurred a few times. The chain combines TRBV5-1 with TRBJ2-3; 8 bases map to TRBD1. This CDR3 is 16 amino acids long. After removal of 3 bases from V and 0 bases from J, the junction contained 6 bases not matched to a gene. Germline CDR1 is SGHRS and CDR2 is YFSETQ. CDR3 sequence: CASSWTGQVSTDTQYF. CDR3 nucleotide sequence: TGCGCCAGCAGCTGGACGGGACAGGTTAGCACAGATACGCAGTATTTT.

The chain uses TRBV6-5 and TRBJ1-4; 7 bases are a match to TRBD1. The CDR3 loop spans 15 amino acids. Looked up from germline, CDR1 is MNHEY and CDR2 is SVGAGI. The V gene end was trimmed by 4 bases and the J gene end by 8 bases; junction bases not matched to a gene: 10. The CDR3 loop is CASSSGATGMEKLFF. The CDR3 bases are TGTGCCAGCAGTTCGGGGGCGACAGGGATGGAAAAACTGTTTTTT.

This sequence joins TRBV27 and TRBJ2-1; the D gene is possibly TRBD2 (5 bases). The CDR3 runs 15 residues. V was shortened by 4 bases and J by 5 bases, with 15 bases between the two germline ends. CDR1 and CDR2 (germline): MNHEY, SMNVEV (reference sequence). The CDR3 DNA is TGTGCCAGCAGTTCGGACTCCTCCCATAACAATGAGCAGTTCTTC. This codes for CASSSDSSHNNEQFF.

V is TRBV5-5 and J is TRBJ1-2, with TRBD1 identical over 8 bases. The CDR3 runs to 14 residues. J was trimmed by 5 bases and V by 3 bases; bases with no gene match: 6. The V gene's germline CDR1 is SGHKS and CDR2 YYEKEE (reference sequence). The CDR3 sequence: CASSSQQGGYGYTF. The DNA for the CDR3 is TGTGCCAGCAGCTCCCAACAGGGGGGGTATGGCTACACCTTC.

The chain carries TRBV29-1 and TRBJ2-3, with 8 nucleotides matching TRBD1. This CDR3 is built from 14 residues. V was pared by 7 bases and J by 2 bases, with 8 bases of the junction left unmatched. Germline CDR1 reads SQVTM; CDR2 reads ANQGSEA. The CDR3 DNA reads as TGCAGCGCCCAGGCCCAGGGGGCCACAGATACGCAGTATTTT. Translating it yields CSAQAQGATDTQYF.

This sequence joins TRBV12-5 and TRBJ2-7; D not resolved. CDR3 length equals 15 residues. From germline, CDR1 is LGHNT and CDR2 FRNRAP. Between the trimmed V and J ends, which lost 9 bases and 1 base, there was a span of 19 bases. The CDR3 loop reads CASRSPDGPSYEQYF. DNA for the CDR3: TGTGCTAGCCGCAGCCCGGACGGCCCATCCTACGAGCAGTACTTC. Supplemented by reference TRBV12-5 and TRBJ2-7, the full variable domain reads DARVTQTPRHKVTEMGQEVTMRCQPILGHNTVFWYRQTMMQGLELLAYFRNRAPLDDSGMPKDRFSAEMPDATLATLKIQPSEPRDSAVYFCASRSPDGPSYEQYFGPGTRLTVT.

The J gene is TRBJ2-3, the V gene TRBV14, with 7 bases identical to TRBD2. The CDR3 consists of 13 residues. The V segment lost 0 bases and the J segment 10 bases; nucleotides outside the gene matches: 4. The germline V gene encodes CDR1 SGHDN and CDR2 FVKESK. CDR3 nucleotide sequence: TGTGCCAGCAGCCAAGAGGCGGGGGACGCGCAGTATTTT. Residues: CASSQEAGDAQYF.

The genes are TRBV9 and TRBJ2-1; 12 bases match TRBD2. The CDR3 is 16 amino acids. From germline, CDR1 is SGDLS and CDR2 YYNGEE. With V trimmed by 2 bases and J by 5 bases, 5 bases remained unmatched. The CDR3 loop reads CASSVPLAGGNNEQFF. CDR3 sequence (DNA): TGTGCCAGCAGCGTGCCCCTAGCGGGGGGGAACAATGAGCAGTTCTTC.

This clonotype has just a few counts. The chain couples TRBV12-3 or TRBV12-4 to TRBJ2-3; the D gene could be TRBD1 or TRBD2 (5 bases each). Deletions cut 3 bases from V and 0 bases from J, with 10 bases between. The CDR3 runs 15 residues. CDR3 in DNA: TGTGCCAGCAGTTTTGGGGGTGTCAGCACAGATACGCAGTATTTT. It encodes CASSFGGVSTDTQYF.

V is TRBV5-1 and J is TRBJ1-1; 7 nucleotides line up with TRBD1. The trim removed 0 bases at V and 8 bases at J, leaving 4 bases unmatched. CDR1 is SGHRS, CDR2 YFSETQ, per germline. The CDR3 has 13 residues. CDR3 sequence reads: CASSLAGDSEAFF. The CDR3 coding sequence is TGCGCCAGCAGCTTGGCTGGGGACAGCGAAGCTTTCTTT.

This clonotype was found a few times. CDR3 sequence (DNA): TGCGCCAGCAGCCAATTTTTGCCCAGGAGGGGCTATAATTCACCCCTCCACTTT. It yields the protein CASSQFLPRRGYNSPLHF. The chain uses TRBV4-3 and TRBJ1-6; weak D call: TRBD1 (5 bases). The germline CDR1 and CDR2 sequences are LGHNA and YSLEER. CDR3 size: 18 residues. V was trimmed by 2 bases and J by 3 bases, leaving 17 bases between them.

V is TRBV6-1 and J is TRBJ2-3; no clear D. Germline loops: CDR1 MNHNS, CDR2 SASEGT. The CDR3 extends over 15 amino acids. V was shortened by 3 bases and J by 6 bases, with 16 bases between the two germline ends. The CDR3 reads CASSEITNRWDTQYF. The DNA for the CDR3 is TGTGCCAGCAGTGAGATAACAAATAGATGGGATACGCAGTATTTT.

A remark on this clonotype: Germline is not matched at one junction end, which may reflect a read error. This chain uses TRBV4-1 with TRBJ1-1; D is possibly TRBD1 (5 bases). CDR1 and CDR2 (germline): MGHRA, YSYEKL. CDR3 length: 19 residues. For the CDR3, the DNA is TGCGCCAGCAGCCATGCTCCACCCGGGCCAGGAGGGGTGAACGCTGAAGCTTTCTTT. This gives the protein CASSHAPPGPGGVNAEAFF.

This clonotype was seen a few times. This chain joins TRBV7-8 and TRBJ1-5, with 7 bases aligning to TRBD1. The CDR3 runs 17 residues. CDR1 is SGHVS and CDR2 is FQNEAQ in the germline V gene. Losses at the gene ends were 4 bases for V and 0 bases for J; bases not matched to a gene: 9. CDR3: CASSSQTGMISNQPQHF. The CDR3 coding sequence is TGTGCCAGCAGCTCTCAGACAGGGATGATTAGCAATCAGCCCCAGCATTTT.

The gene calls are TRBV9 and TRBJ1-5; 7 positions match TRBD1. The CDR3 runs 15 residues. The germline gives CDR1 SGDLS, CDR2 YYNGEE. Trimming took 3 bases from V and 3 from J; bases not matched to a gene: 6. CDR3 amino acids: CASSATGALNQPQHF. CDR3 coding DNA: TGTGCCAGCAGCGCAACAGGGGCCCTCAATCAGCCCCAGCATTTT. Together with reference TRBV9 and TRBJ1-5, the CDR3 gives the full variable domain: DSGVTQTPKHLITATGQRVTLRCSPRSGDLSVYWYQQSLDQGLQFLIQYYNGEERAKGNILERFSAQQFPDLHSELNLSSLELGDSALYFCASSATGALNQPQHFGDGTRLSIL.

This clonotype came up many times. The CDR3 here is CASSSRFRNTQYF. DNA of the CDR3: TGTGCCAGCAGTTCAAGATTCCGTAATACGCAGTATTTT. The chain carries TRBV12-3 or TRBV12-4 and TRBJ2-3; D gene unclear. This CDR3 has 13 residues. V lost 4 bases, J lost 7 bases, and 12 bases lay in between.

This clonotype was seen more than once but under ten times. The V call is TRBV27, the J call TRBJ1-1, with D hard to call. This CDR3 has 13 residues. Looked up from germline, CDR1 is MNHEY and CDR2 is SMNVEV (reference sequence). Trimming removed 5 bases from V and 10 bases from J, with 17 bases in between. CDR3 loop: CASSPPLGILAFF. CDR3 DNA sequence: TGTGCCAGCAGTCCGCCGTTAGGAATTCTAGCTTTCTTT.

This clonotype has more than one count but fewer than ten. The CDR3, as DNA: TGCGCCAGCAGCCAAGGCGATTACCAGGGGTCGGAAGGGACCCAGTACTTC. Its translation: CASSQGDYQGSEGTQYF. The rearrangement uses TRBV4-1 and TRBJ2-5; tentative D call: TRBD1 (6 bases). Trimming took off 1 base at V and 7 bases at J, with 22 bases between the two ends. Germline V gives CDR1 MGHRA, CDR2 YSYEKL. This CDR3 region has 17 residues.

This rearrangement joins TRBV5-1 to TRBJ2-3; 12 bases line up with TRBD2. Looked up from germline, CDR1 is SGHRS and CDR2 is YFSETQ. CDR3 length equals 16 residues. With V trimmed by 1 base and J by 5 bases, 5 bases remained unmatched. In DNA, the CDR3 is TGCGCCAGCAGCTTGATGACTAGCGGGGGCTTAGATACGCAGTATTTT. Encoded protein: CASSLMTSGGLDTQYF.

In this sample, this clonotype turned up a few times. This chain connects TRBV4-2 to TRBJ2-1; D call uncertain. V was clipped by 3 bases and J by 10 bases, with 16 bases between them. The V gene's germline CDR1 is LGHNA and CDR2 YNFKEQ. The CDR3 runs 14 residues. The CDR3 nucleotides are TGTGCCAGCAGCCAGGAAGGTCTCACGAGGGAGCAGTTCTTC. It specifies CASSQEGLTREQFF.

Only a few counts were recorded for this clonotype. The junction departs from the called germline gene at one end, perhaps through a read error. The chain uses TRBV5-1 and TRBJ2-3; 10 bases match TRBD1. Per germline, CDR1 SGHRS and CDR2 YFSETQ. The CDR3 runs to 15 residues. CDR3 sequence (DNA): TGTGCCAGCAGCGTCGGACAGGGGGGCACAGATACGCAGTATTTT. This codes for CASSVGQGGTDTQYF. Together with reference TRBV5-1 and TRBJ2-3, the CDR3 gives the full variable domain: KAGVTQTPRYLIKTRGQQVTLSCSPISGHRSVSWYQQTPGQGLQFLFEYFSETQRNKGNFPGRFSGRQFSNSRSEMNVSTLELGDSALYLCASSVGQGGTDTQYFGPGTRLTVL.